The text below deals with one TCR beta chain. These data originate in a study of blood T cell repertoires in COVID-19. At the level of the study: The analysed material was cDNA or gDNA that came from T cells, B-cell-depleted T cells, or PBMCs.

The CDR3 is 16 amino acids. CDR1 and CDR2 (germline): MNHEY, SMNVEV (reference sequence). V gave up 8 bases and J gave up 2 bases, with 21 bases separating them. Libraries were prepared by immunoSEQ multiplex PCR; TCRdb keeps only in-frame clonotypes and omits some of them. The sample yields under 300,000 clones, roughly 88% seen once. The chain links TRBV27 to TRBJ2-5, with a possible D match to TRBD2 (5 bases). The clonotype was recovered from a woman in her thirties who had recovered from COVID-19. Material: PBMCs or T cells enriched from blood (not recorded which). CDR3 region: CASRASGLGRQETQYF. CDR3 coding DNA: TGTGCCAGCCGAGCTTCGGGGTTGGGTAGGCAAGAGACCCAGTACTTC.